This TCR beta chain was obtained from a study of cytomegalovirus exposure and HLA in healthy donors. General study points: When presence/absence was analysed, sequencing depth was taken to be roughly uniform across donors. A likely sequencing artifact accounted for one observed cluster of highly shared sequence variants. With further analysis later on, most CMV-associated TCR beta chains appeared HLA-restricted.

A few counts support this clone. Its antigen is not identified. The CDR3 runs 15 residues. Germline CDR1 is LGHNA and CDR2 is YNFKEQ. The germline V and J ends were trimmed by 1 base and 2 bases, with 11 bases remaining between them. Amplification used 60 Vbeta primers and 13 Jbeta primers. Study processing details: Around 11 million shared chains were among the about 80 million unique TCR beta chains that a later analysis counted. Generated by immunoSEQ multiplex PCR, the TCRdb table keeps only in-frame clones and is missing some. The DNA gave D and trimming, while V, J and clone size come from that table. The repertoire holds 100,000 to 150,000 clones, with about 74% as singletons.

The sequenced sample was PBMCs. The rearrangement uses TRBV4-2 and TRBJ1-2; D ambiguous. This receptor was identified in a man aged 35 to 55 in good health and CMV-seropositive. The CDR3 DNA sequence: TGTGCCAGCAGCCAAGTACGAGGGAACAACTATGGCTACACCTTC. Amino acid sequence: CASSQVRGNNYGYTF.